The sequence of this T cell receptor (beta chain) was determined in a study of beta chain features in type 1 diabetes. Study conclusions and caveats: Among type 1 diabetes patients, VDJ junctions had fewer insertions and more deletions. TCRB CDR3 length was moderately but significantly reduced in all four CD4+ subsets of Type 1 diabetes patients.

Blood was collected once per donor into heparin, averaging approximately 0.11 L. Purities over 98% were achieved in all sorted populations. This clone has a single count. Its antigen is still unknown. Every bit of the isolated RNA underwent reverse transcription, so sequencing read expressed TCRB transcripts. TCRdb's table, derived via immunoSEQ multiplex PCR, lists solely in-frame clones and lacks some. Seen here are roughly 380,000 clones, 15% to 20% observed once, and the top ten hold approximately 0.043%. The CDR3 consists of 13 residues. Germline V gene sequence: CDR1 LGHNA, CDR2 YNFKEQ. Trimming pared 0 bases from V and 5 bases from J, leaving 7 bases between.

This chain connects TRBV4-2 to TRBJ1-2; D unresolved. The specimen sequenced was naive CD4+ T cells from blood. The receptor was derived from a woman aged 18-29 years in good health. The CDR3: CASSQDLSYGYTF. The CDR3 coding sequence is TGTGCCAGCAGCCAAGATCTGAGTTATGGCTACACCTTC.